The clone carrying this TCR beta chain was seen only a few times. This sample was taken from a study of blood T cell repertoires in COVID-19. CDR3 length equals 14 residues. V lost 4 bases to trimming and J lost 2 bases; unmatched junction nucleotides: 4. Germline CDR1 KGHDR, CDR2 SFDVKD. Patients of the Seattle cohort, enrolled during active infection, were followed longitudinally. Per the original data handling: Cell counts per sample came from amplifying reference gene primers. The repertoire was sequenced with immunoSEQ multiplex PCR; TCRdb's copy has only in-frame clones and lacks some. The DNA was the basis for D and trimming; V, J and clone size are from that table. The sample carries 150,000 to 200,000 clones, roughly nine tenths recorded once.

Specimen: peripheral blood. The receptor's source is a woman aged 60 to 75 with COVID-19, enrolled during active disease. The chain employs TRBV24-1 and TRBJ2-7, with 7 bases aligning to TRBD1. The CDR3 here is CATSERGQTYEQYF. Here the CDR3 DNA reads TGTGCCACCAGTGAGAGGGGACAGACCTACGAGCAGTACTTC.